The clone carrying this TCR beta chain was counted many times. Time point: newly diagnosed GD, antithyroid drugs for less than 3 months. RNA from PBMCs was the source of the TCR library. This sample was included in a study of regulatory T cells in long-lasting Graves disease. Combining iRepertoire HTBI primers with Arm-PCR of CDR3 regions, the authors built TCR beta libraries. TCRdb called the multiplex PCR reads again in MiXCR, with one record for every CDR3 protein. The data contain approximately 480,000 distinct CDR3 sequences, around 15% of them singletons. This sample was also put to use in a study of T cells in Graves' hyperthyroidism and ophthalmopathy.

The TCR originated in a middle-aged man with Graves disease. The sample consisted of peripheral blood mononuclear cells (PBMCs), taken at new diagnosis, from a patient treated with antithyroid drugs.

CDR3 sequence reads: CASSLLTLVQGLREQYF. In DNA, the CDR3 is TGTGCCAGCAGTTTGCTTACGCTTGTACAGGGTCTAAGGGAGCAGTACTTC. J is TRBJ2-7 and V is TRBV28, with TRBD1 as a possible D gene (6 bases). CDR1 and CDR2 from the germline V gene are MDHEN and SYDVKM. The CDR3 is 17 residues long. Trimming shortened V by 3 bases and J by 7 bases, and 25 bases separated the two germline ends.